The next 16 T cell receptor beta chains were all read from a single sample in a study of blood T cell repertoires in COVID-19. Sequenced by immunoSEQ multiplex PCR; TCRdb stores in-frame clones only, minus some. The repertoire includes around 93,000 clones, 82% of them detected once, and 15% to 20% sits in the top ten. The sequenced material came from peripheral blood. Source of these receptors: a man of 80 years or more with acute or convalescent COVID-19.

V usage is TRBV18 and J usage is TRBJ1-1; D ambiguous. The germline CDR1 and CDR2 sequences are KGHSH and LQKENI. CDR3 length: 15 residues. Trimming took 6 bases from V and 3 from J, leaving 17 bases between them. CDR3 sequence: CASSSGRNADTEAFF. CDR3 nucleotides: TGTGCCAGCTCCTCGGGGAGGAATGCGGACACTGAAGCTTTCTTT.

The J gene is TRBJ2-3, the V gene TRBV19; tentatively, D is TRBD2 (5 bases). Trimming cost V 5 bases and J 1 base, with 10 bases left between them. Germline-derived CDR1 and CDR2 are LNHDA and SQIVND (reference sequence). The CDR3 is made up of 14 amino acids. DNA of the CDR3: TGTGCCAGTAGTCTCCGTAGCGGCACAGATACGCAGTATTTT. It encodes CASSLRSGTDTQYF.

The chain combines TRBV29-1 with TRBJ2-3, with 7 bases aligning to TRBD1. The CDR3 runs to 15 residues. Germline loops: CDR1 SQVTM, CDR2 ANQGSEA. Trimming cost V 8 bases and J 3 bases; bases outside gene matches: 14. The CDR3 sequence: CSFSGKGAWTDTQYF. In DNA form, the CDR3 reads TGCAGCTTCTCCGGGAAGGGGGCATGGACAGATACGCAGTATTTT.

This chain links TRBV14 with TRBJ2-7; tentatively, D is TRBD1 (7 bases). Germline V gene data show CDR1 as SGHDN and CDR2 as FVKESK. This CDR3 has 16 residues. The ends were cut back, 4 bases at V and 0 bases at J, with 16 bases in the middle. CDR3 sequence (DNA): TGTGCCAGCAGCCCTTTGGCGGGACAGCCCTCCTACGAGCAGTACTTC. As protein: CASSPLAGQPSYEQYF.

The V call is TRBV9, the J call TRBJ1-2; D perhaps matches TRBD1 (5 bases). Trimming removed 0 bases at V and 4 bases at J, with 16 bases between. Germline CDR1 reads SGDLS; CDR2 reads YYNGEE. This CDR3 has 16 residues. The CDR3 coding sequence is TGTGCCAGCAGCGTAGCTCTCACAGGCAATCTCTATGGCTACACCTTC. It encodes CASSVALTGNLYGYTF.

The chain has TRBV29-1 and TRBJ2-2, with 10 bases matching TRBD1. J lost 7 bases, V lost 6 bases, and 8 bases had no gene match. Germline CDR1 and CDR2: SQVTM and ANQGSEA. CDR3 length: 14 amino acids. The CDR3 reads CSVTTGGRNGELFF. The CDR3 nucleotides are TGCAGCGTGACGACAGGGGGCAGGAACGGGGAGCTGTTTTTT.

This chain joins TRBV19 and TRBJ2-1; TRBD2 matches 7 bases. The CDR3 runs to 16 residues. CDR1 is LNHDA, CDR2 SQIVND, per germline (reference sequence). Trimming took 6 bases from V and 0 from J; bases not matched to a gene: 8. As DNA, the CDR3 is TGTGCCAGTAGACTCGGGCGGGGGAGCTCCTACAATGAGCAGTTCTTC. As protein: CASRLGRGSSYNEQFF.

This chain joins TRBV18 and TRBJ2-7, with TRBD1 matching 7 bases. There are 12 residues in the CDR3. The germline gives CDR1 KGHSH, CDR2 LQKENI. After removal of 5 bases from V and 3 bases from J, the junction contained 1 base not matched to a gene. The CDR3 here is CASSAGGYEQYF. The CDR3 region has the DNA TGTGCCAGCTCAGCAGGGGGCTACGAGCAGTACTTC.

Concerning this clone: The germline gene is not matched at one end of the junction; a read error may be the cause. The V and J genes are TRBV12-3 or TRBV12-4 and TRBJ2-1, with a possible D match to TRBD2 (5 bases). CDR3 length: 12 residues. The CDR3 here is CASRPGPHRRIF. The CDR3 nucleotides read TGTGCCAGCAGGCCTGGACCGCATCGGAGGATCTTC.

This rearrangement joins TRBV6-5 to TRBJ1-5; TRBD1 is a possible D gene (5 bases). Germline assignment: CDR1 MNHEY and CDR2 SVGAGI. V lost 6 bases and J lost 3, with 9 bases in between. The CDR3 sequence is 13 residues long. The CDR3 sequence: CASRDRNNQPQHF. CDR3 sequence (DNA): TGTGCCAGCAGAGACAGAAACAATCAGCCCCAGCATTTT.

The rearrangement uses TRBV27 and TRBJ2-7, with 8 nucleotides matching TRBD1. The CDR3 totals 16 residues. Trimming took 5 bases from V and 6 from J; bases not matched to a gene: 15. Germline V CDR1 and CDR2: MNHEY, SMNVEV (reference sequence). The CDR3 region is CASSHRRDRQQSEQYF. CDR3 DNA sequence: TGTGCCAGCAGTCATCGACGGGACAGGCAACAAAGCGAGCAGTACTTC.

The rearrangement links TRBV2 to TRBJ2-5, with a possible D match to TRBD1 (6 bases). Germline lookup yields CDR1 SNHLY and CDR2 FYNNEI. CDR3 length: 16 amino acids. The germline V and J ends were trimmed by 3 bases and 0 bases, with 14 bases remaining between them. CDR3 bases: TGTGCCAGCAGTGATGCCGGGACACAGTACCAAGAGACCCAGTACTTC. Residues: CASSDAGTQYQETQYF. The complete variable domain, with remaining parts taken from reference TRBV2 and TRBJ2-5, reads EPEVTQTPSHQVTQMGQEVILRCVPISNHLYFYWYRQILGQKVEFLVSFYNNEISEKSEIFDDQFSVERPDGSNFTLKIRSTKLEDSAMYFCASSDAGTQYQETQYFGPGTRLLVL.

The chain combines TRBV5-5 with TRBJ1-1; D is unresolved. Germline V lookup: CDR1 SGHKS, CDR2 YYEKEE (reference sequence). The CDR3 contains 15 residues. V dropped 3 bases and J dropped 2 bases, with 14 bases sitting between them. CDR3 loop: CASSYLGGPNTEAFF. CDR3 coding DNA: TGTGCCAGCAGCTACCTGGGTGGGCCAAACACTGAAGCTTTCTTT. The full variable domain, its missing parts supplied by reference TRBV5-5 and TRBJ1-1, is DAGVTQSPTHLIKTRGQQVTLRCSPISGHKSVSWYQQVLGQGPQFIFQYYEKEERGRGNFPDRFSARQFPNYSSELNVNALLLGDSALYLCASSYLGGPNTEAFFGQGTRLTVV.

This chain joins TRBV3-1 (or the pseudogene TRBV3-2) and TRBJ2-7; D is possibly TRBD1 (5 bases). Trimming shortened V by 6 bases and J by 0 bases, and 12 bases separated the two germline ends. Germline CDR1 and CDR2: LGHDT and YNNKEL (reference sequence). The CDR3 covers 14 residues. This chain's CDR3 is CASRPTGASYEQYF. Here the CDR3 DNA reads TGTGCCAGCAGGCCCACTGGGGCCTCCTACGAGCAGTACTTC.

The CDR3 region is CASSQDAGGYYGYTF. In DNA, the CDR3 is TGCGCCAGCAGCCAAGATGCAGGGGGCTACTATGGCTACACCTTC. The chain is built from TRBV4-3 and TRBJ1-2, with 8 nucleotides matching TRBD1. Germline V gene lookup returns CDR1 LGHNA and CDR2 YSLEER. With 0 bases clipped from V and 3 bases from J, the junction kept 3 bases outside the gene matches. This CDR3 contains 15 residues.

This sequence joins TRBV5-6 and TRBJ2-5; D unresolved. This CDR3 spans 14 amino acids. The V end lost 4 bases, the J end lost 1 base, and 11 bases lay between the germline ends. CDR1 is SGHDT and CDR2 is YYEEEE in the germline V gene. This chain's CDR3 is CASSPVGRQETQYF. The DNA of the CDR3 is TGTGCCAGCAGCCCCGTGGGCCGCCAAGAGACCCAGTACTTC.